The sequence of this T cell receptor beta chain was determined in a study of cytomegalovirus exposure and HLA in healthy donors (TCRdb year 2017). For context, the study as a whole: An earlier analysis of about 560 of the donors reported 276 Gb of sequence data and 90 million to 120 million unique TCR beta sequences obtained from about 180 million T cells. An early release that covered 500 to 800 HLA-typed donors contained around 300 gigabases of sequencing data and 70 million to 100 million unique TCR sequences. Among the roughly 390 genotyped donors, about 85% belonged to the genetic ancestry cluster associated with self-reported Caucasian donors. The study aimed to test whether signatures of past pathogen exposure could be identified by cataloging public T cell receptors. The study profiled the T cell repertoires of under 850 subjects by immunosequencing and related them to cytomegalovirus serostatus. A separate validation cohort of roughly 120 different subjects was used in addition to the roughly 700-subject first cohort. The study combined high-throughput TCR immunosequencing, statistical association of individual TCRs with disease status, and machine learning to predict cytomegalovirus infection status. A later analysis re-analyzed previously published TCR beta repertoires from hundreds of donors and added high-resolution HLA genotyping to study TCR occurrence patterns. The later analysis used no new phenotypic data to find candidate immune exposures, relying instead on TCR beta sequences and their occurrence across donors. An earlier analysis of some 500 of the donors applied high-throughput TCR beta sequencing to assess whether each TCR beta V gene segment acted as functional or pseudogenic. Donor age, sex, ethnicity and CMV serostatus were compiled together with the repertoire data. Genome-wide SNP genotypes for about 65% of the roughly 670 donors were used in a later genetic analysis, which treated that subset as a discovery cohort. All discovery cohort repertoires had been generated on a single sequencing platform. HLA typing included class I and class II loci at four-digit resolution. Typing coverage varied by locus: 629-630 donors for A, B, C, DRB1 and DQB1; approximately 520 for DQA1; about 590 for DPA1; roughly 450 for DPB1. Because of strong linkage in the cohort, roughly five DR-DQ haplotypes were treated as single units for association and clustering. Across some 400 genotyped donors of the cohort, an average of roughly 250,000 unique TCR beta nucleotide sequences per donor were sequenced, and 15% to 20% of those sequences were non-productive. What the research found in general, with its limitations: A total of fewer than 200 TCR beta chains were listed by the study as associated with cytomegalovirus. In both the original and validation cohorts, the classifier was reported to diagnose cytomegalovirus status with high specificity and sensitivity. An association between a missense DCLRE1C variant and V-gene and J-gene trimming of TCR beta chains was found in a later genetic analysis and replicated in an independent cohort. A further reported finding was that TCR beta sequences accurately predicted the HLA-A and HLA-B alleles for most subjects in the first cohort. An earlier analysis of 587 of the donors showed that most TCR beta V segments appeared in productive rearrangements either about 87% or about 30% of the time, which broadly matched IMGT annotations. Only TCR beta chains were sequenced in this cohort, and the absence of alpha or paired-chain data limited detectable features. It was suggested by the authors that the approach could potentially be generalized to other disease states and immunological phenotypes. Most CMV-associated TCR beta chains appeared to be HLA-restricted in a later analysis, and the HLA associations seemed to be driven largely by CMV exposure. According to a later genetic analysis, donors in an Asian-associated ancestry cluster had fewer N-insertions in productive TCRs than the approximately 700-donor mean. Most TCR sequences were observed very rarely across donors, whereas some public TCRs were present in many individuals. A cluster of highly shared sequence variants was judged likely to represent a technical artifact of the sequencing pipeline. Presence/absence analyses assumed roughly uniform sequencing depth across donors, an assumption that may not hold. In a later analysis, the rate of TCR association differed among HLA loci, with DRB1 alleles having the most associated TCRs and HLA-C alleles having the fewest. At a false discovery rate of 0.05, a later analysis linked roughly 17,000 TCR beta sequences to specific HLA alleles. Assigning TCR associations to individual alleles was difficult when HLA alleles, especially DR and DQ, strongly co-occurred. Because HLA typing was unavailable for some donors at each locus, only the typed subset was used in association tests. The earlier analysis of 587 of the donors excluded fewer than 20 rarely observed V segments, including chromosome 9 orphons, because counts were too low. Correlated functional status among segregating V segments might reflect linkage disequilibrium, but an unknown experimental factor could not be ruled out. Immune exposure information for the cohort was limited to CMV serostatus. Compared with equally common non-associated chains, HLA-associated TCR beta chains in a later analysis were more clonally expanded and had lower generation probabilities. In vitro tests confirmed that a few of the cytomegalovirus-associated TCR beta chains recognize cytomegalovirus antigens. Several of the top co-occurrence clusters appeared to be linked to parvovirus B19, influenza, CMV and Epstein-Barr virus, according to a later analysis. The 87-base-pair reads could not distinguish some IMGT-functional V segments, including TRBV6-2 and TRBV6-3, so those segments were excluded.

The cohort comprised hundreds of healthy bone marrow donors. At the time of sampling, every cohort member was nominally healthy, though immune exposures that went unrecorded were likely present. The donor tested CMV seronegative, placing the donor among the roughly 350 seronegative members of the cohort. Each donor provided a peripheral blood sample, and peripheral blood mononuclear cells were used for TCR beta sequencing. Genomic DNA was extracted from the blood cell samples with the Qiagen DNeasy Blood Extraction Kit. A remark on this clone: Its antigen remains unidentified. No much larger clone exists at a distance of one base, and base qualities are not known.

Trimming takes 0 bases from V and 0 bases from J, and the germline ends sit 9 bases apart. The CDR3, cysteine through phenylalanine, is 16 amino acids long. Only the CDR3 part of the read is kept: 48 bases, read in frame from the first base. The germline V gene encodes CDR1 MRHNA and CDR2 SNTAGT. Library method: the immunoSEQ multiplex PCR assay. For the multiplex PCR, a mixture combining 60 forward primers for TCR Vbeta segments and 13 reverse primers for TCR Jbeta segments was used. Amplification of the CDR3 region of rearranged TCR beta genes was performed with a multiplex PCR assay on genomic DNA. Amplified TCR beta libraries were sequenced as 87-base-pair reads on the Illumina HiSeq System. As for how the authors treated the data: A later analysis tallied roughly 80 million unique TCR beta chains across the 650 to 750 repertoires, and some 12 million of those chains were shared by two or more donors. To remove PCR and sequencing errors, raw reads were error-corrected and collapsed into unique sequences using a nearest-neighbor algorithm that merged closely related sequences. Alignment of CDR3 sequences to IMGT reference sequences was used to assign V, D and J gene segments. For a sequence to be retained, at least a six-nucleotide match to both a V gene segment and a J gene segment was required. A rearrangement counted as productive if the CDR3 had no stop codons and remained in frame with V and J, and every other rearrangement counted as non-productive. CDR3 was defined according to IMGT convention as the region running from the second conserved V-encoded cysteine to the conserved J-encoded phenylalanine. Sequences without an unambiguous match to a single V gene segment were excluded from the earlier analysis of several hundred of the donors. In an earlier analysis of some 590 of the donors, a V segment was called functional when productive rearrangements were above 56.7%, and segregating when the standard deviation between donors exceeded 5%. A statistical classification framework was built to diagnose cytomegalovirus status from the catalog of TCR beta chain sequences. V and J gene assignment, in a later analysis, came from comparing TCR nucleotide sequences with IMGT/GENE-DB human TR gene sequences. In a later analysis, CDR3 sequences and most-parsimonious VDJ recombination scenarios were assigned using the TCRdist pipeline. A later analysis defined each TCR beta chain by its CDR3 amino acid sequence plus V-gene family, and excluded reads lacking a unique V-gene family. In a later analysis, a few hundred highly shared, low-generation-probability nucleotide sequences were removed to address suspected cross-contamination and a sequencing artifact. In a later analysis, a clonal expansion index for each public chain was calculated from normalized within-repertoire ranks of inferred template counts. In a later analysis, generation probabilities were computed using a VDJ recombination model fitted to out-of-frame rearrangements, and the results were checked against IGoR. Hypergeometric tests were used in a later analysis to score TCR-TCR, TCR-HLA and TCR-CMV co-occurrence, with a repertoire-size bias correction applied to the TCR pairs. False discovery rates were estimated in a later analysis by permuting HLA or CMV assignments 20 times. In a later analysis, co-occurring TCRs were grouped with DBSCAN, and TCRdist sequence similarity was added when clustering was performed within HLA-allele-positive subsets. Repertoires with fewer than 30,000 or more than 120,000 public chains, plus five repertoires with anomalous nucleotide sharing, were excluded from co-occurrence clustering. The immuneACCESS repertoire file appears here via TCRdb, limited to in-frame rearrangements. These files lack a portion of the clones; in checked studies, under half of the deficit traces to unresolved V genes, and the cause of the others is not known. V, J and clone size were drawn from that table, and D and trimming were deduced from the DNA. The sample includes approximately 150,000 clones, with 76% observed a single time. In total, the top ten clones hold more than 3% of the sample.

The sample comprised PBMCs. The chain couples TRBV6-4 to TRBJ2-1; a tentative D match to TRBD2 spans 5 bases. The sequence derives from a male donor in good health and CMV-seronegative. The CDR3 reads CASSDSAVSSYNEQFF. The DNA sequence is as follows: TGTGCCAGCAGTGACTCAGCGGTTAGCTCCTACAATGAGCAGTTCTTC.